This T cell receptor (beta chain) was sequenced during a study of blood T cell repertoires in COVID-19. Germline V gives CDR1 DFQATT, CDR2 SNEGSKA (reference sequence). Deletions cut 3 bases from V and 0 bases from J, with 18 bases between. This CDR3 is 16 amino acids long. The protocol was immunoSEQ multiplex PCR, while the TCRdb copy is restricted to in-frame clones and leaves out a portion. The sample shows approximately 230,000 clones, 86% of them seen only once. In Cohort 3, a recovered donor had either two negative PCRs, clearance, or symptom resolution. This clonotype originated in a middle-aged man who had recovered from COVID-19. V is TRBV20-1 and J is TRBJ2-7, with D hard to call. The sample consisted of PBMCs or T cells enriched from blood (not recorded which). The CDR3, as DNA: TGCAGTGCTAGTGTTAAAACCTCCCGAGGCTCCTACGAGCAGTACTTC. It specifies CSASVKTSRGSYEQYF.